A single sample gave rise to the 20 T cell receptor beta chains below, sequenced in a study of control samples from healthy donors and cancer patients. Clones were sequenced by immunoSEQ multiplex PCR, and TCRdb holds only the in-frame ones, with some missing. The sample has approximately 100,000 clones, 90% seen once; the top ten hold less than 4.5%. Sequencing was done on a sample of blood. Receptors originate from a young woman in good health.

The rearrangement uses TRBV7-9 and TRBJ2-3; D is perhaps TRBD2 (6 bases). Germline V lookup: CDR1 SEHNR, CDR2 FQNEAQ (reference sequence). Deletions cut 4 bases from V and 6 bases from J, with 17 bases between. The CDR3 extends over 15 amino acids. CDR3 region: CASSSQRLGWDTQYF. DNA for the CDR3: TGTGCCAGCAGCTCGCAACGACTAGGGTGGGATACGCAGTATTTT.

The chain is built from TRBV9 and TRBJ2-7; D might be TRBD1 (5 bases). The V and J ends lost 0 bases and 2 bases respectively, with 6 bases between them. Germline CDR1 and CDR2: SGDLS and YYNGEE. The CDR3 covers 13 residues. CDR3 coding DNA: TGTGCCAGCAGCGTAGAGGGGACCTACGAGCAGTACTTC. Protein sequence: CASSVEGTYEQYF.

This clone appeared a single time. V and J are TRBV4-1 and TRBJ1-3, with 8 bases matching TRBD1. The CDR3 consists of 19 residues. Trimming took 1 base from V and 2 from J; bases not matched to a gene: 13. Germline V gene data show CDR1 as MGHRA and CDR2 as YSYEKL. CDR3 amino acids: CASSQGRLTGGFAGNTIYF. The CDR3 nucleotides are TGCGCCAGCAGCCAAGGAAGGCTAACAGGGGGTTTTGCTGGAAACACCATATATTTT.

V gene TRBV3-1 (or the pseudogene TRBV3-2) combines with J gene TRBJ1-2; D is unresolved. Germline CDR1 is LGHDT and CDR2 is YNNKEL (reference sequence). This CDR3 spans 15 amino acids. V lost 4 bases to trimming and J lost 8 bases, with 20 bases between them. The CDR3 DNA sequence: TGTGCCAGCAGCCCCCTGTTGCCGTCTCCGGGCGGCTACACCTTC. This sequence encodes CASSPLLPSPGGYTF.

The genes are TRBV7-2 and TRBJ2-5; weak D call: TRBD1 (7 bases). This CDR3 spans 14 amino acids. V shed 5 bases and J shed 2 bases, with 12 bases lying between them. CDR1 SGHTA and CDR2 FQGNSA come from the germline V gene. The DNA of the CDR3 is TGTGCCAGCAGCGCGGGACAGCATCAAGAGACCCAGTACTTC. Amino acids: CASSAGQHQETQYF.

CDR3 protein: CASSIQRGVHPNEQFF. Written as DNA, the CDR3 is TGTGCCAGTAGTATTCAGCGGGGGGTACACCCCAATGAGCAGTTCTTC. The V gene is TRBV19, the J gene TRBJ2-1, with 9 bases fitting TRBD2. J gave up 6 bases and V 3 bases, and 9 bases lay outside the gene matches. CDR1 and CDR2 from the germline V gene are LNHDA and SQIVND (reference sequence). The CDR3 spans 16 residues.

This chain uses TRBV9 with TRBJ1-4; D is uncertain. Germline CDR1 reads SGDLS; CDR2 reads YYNGEE. The CDR3 length is 15 residues. The V and J ends lost 0 bases and 4 bases respectively, with 10 bases between them. DNA of the CDR3: TGTGCCAGCAGCGTAGGGAGCAGCCTTAATGAAAAACTGTTTTTT. Its protein product is CASSVGSSLNEKLFF.

The chain employs TRBV4-2 and TRBJ2-3; tentatively, D is TRBD2 (7 bases). The ends were cut back, 1 base at V and 3 bases at J, with 17 bases in the middle. The CDR3 is made up of 17 amino acids. Germline V lookup: CDR1 LGHNA, CDR2 YNFKEQ. In DNA, the CDR3 is TGTGCCAGCAGCCAAGTAGCTGGGGGGGGGCCAACAGATACGCAGTATTTT. Protein sequence: CASSQVAGGGPTDTQYF.

This chain links TRBV7-9 with TRBJ1-1; D gene ambiguous. Trimming shortened V by 2 bases and J by 10 bases, and 17 bases separated the two germline ends. CDR1 SEHNR and CDR2 FQNEAQ come from the germline V gene (reference sequence). The CDR3 runs to 14 residues. CDR3: CASSLLGANSVAFF. The CDR3 region has the DNA TGTGCCAGCAGCTTATTAGGCGCGAATTCGGTAGCTTTCTTT.

The chain links TRBV24-1 to TRBJ1-1, with TRBD1 matching over 7 bases. The CDR3 is 15 amino acids. V was pared by 8 bases and J by 4 bases, with 12 bases of the junction left unmatched. Germline values: CDR1 KGHDR, CDR2 SFDVKD. CDR3 sequence (DNA): TGTGCCACCACCACCCGACAGGGTGGCGGCACTGAAGCTTTCTTT. The encoded protein is CATTTRQGGGTEAFF.

This clone was seen just once. J is TRBJ2-1 and V is TRBV4-2, with D possibly being TRBD2 (6 bases). V was cut by 0 bases and J by 12 bases, with 15 bases left in between. The CDR3 extends over 14 amino acids. Germline lookup yields CDR1 LGHNA and CDR2 YNFKEQ. In DNA, the CDR3 is TGTGCCAGCAGCCAAGATAGCAGGGAGGTTGGGCAGTTCTTC. Its protein is CASSQDSREVGQFF.

The chain joins TRBV9 to TRBJ1-2; 7 bases are shared with TRBD1. The CDR3 spans 15 residues. Germline CDR1 and CDR2: SGDLS and YYNGEE. The trim removed 7 bases at V and 2 bases at J, leaving 11 bases unmatched. CDR3 coding DNA: TGTGCCAGCTCACCCCAAACGGGACAGAACTATGGCTACACCTTC. It specifies CASSPQTGQNYGYTF.

This chain links TRBV27 with TRBJ2-1, with a possible D match to TRBD1 (6 bases). Germline V gene data show CDR1 as MNHEY and CDR2 as SMNVEV (reference sequence). Deletions cut 7 bases from V and 4 bases from J, with 20 bases between. This CDR3 is 16 amino acids long. For the CDR3, the DNA is TGTGCCAGCAAAATGATTGGGGGCACCGCGTACAATGAGCAGTTCTTC. This gives the protein CASKMIGGTAYNEQFF.

The chain has TRBV12-3 or TRBV12-4 and TRBJ2-7; D gene uncertain. The V gene lost 2 bases and the J gene lost 6 bases, with 5 bases spanning the gap. The CDR3 runs to 11 residues. The CDR3 loop is CASSLYGEQYF. DNA of the CDR3: TGTGCCAGCAGTTTATACGGCGAGCAGTACTTC.

Worth noting for this clone: Germline is not matched at one junction end, which may reflect a read error. J is TRBJ2-2 and V is TRBV6-1; D ambiguous. Germline CDR1 is MNHNS and CDR2 is SASEGT. CDR3 length equals 15 residues. The CDR3 sequence: CASGESTAWDGELFF. CDR3 nucleotides: TGTGCCAGCGGTGAATCGACGGCCTGGGACGGGGAGCTGTTTTTT.

This clone was found once. V is TRBV5-1 and J is TRBJ1-1, with a weak D call TRBD1 (6 bases). This CDR3 is 14 amino acids long. Per germline, CDR1 SGHRS and CDR2 YFSETQ. V was trimmed by 6 bases and J by 4 bases, leaving 16 bases between them. Written as DNA, the CDR3 is TGCGCCAGCACCAAAGTCGGGGGCAGCACTGAAGCTTTCTTT. Protein: CASTKVGGSTEAFF.

The rearrangement links TRBV19 to TRBJ2-3; no reliable D call. Trimming took 1 base from V and 3 from J, leaving 8 bases between them. The CDR3 is 14 residues long. The germline gives CDR1 LNHDA, CDR2 SQIVND (reference sequence). The CDR3 protein is CASSIGQATDTQYF. CDR3 nucleotides: TGTGCCAGTAGTATAGGTCAGGCGACAGATACGCAGTATTTT.

The V and J genes are TRBV15 and TRBJ2-3; D unclear. Looked up from germline, CDR1 is LNHNV and CDR2 is YYDKDF (reference sequence). Trimming took 0 bases from V and 2 from J, leaving 6 bases between them. The CDR3 length is 14 residues. Written as DNA, the CDR3 is TGTGCCACCAGCAGAGAGAGTTCCACAGATACGCAGTATTTT. Residues: CATSRESSTDTQYF.

CDR3 residues: CASSDGGGRLETQYF. As DNA, the CDR3 is TGTGCCAGCAGTGATGGGGGGGGTAGATTGGAGACCCAGTACTTC. This rearrangement joins TRBV6-1 to TRBJ2-5; 7 bases fit TRBD2. J lost 5 bases, V lost 3 bases, and 9 bases had no gene match. The length of the CDR3 is 15 residues. Germline CDR1 reads MNHNS; CDR2 reads SASEGT.

The rearrangement links TRBV2 to TRBJ2-7; D unresolved. The CDR3 is 14 amino acids. Between the trimmed V and J ends, which lost 4 bases and 3 bases, there was a span of 13 bases. CDR1 SNHLY and CDR2 FYNNEI come from the germline V gene. DNA for the CDR3: TGTGCCAGCAGTGTACCTACTGCATTCTACGAGCAGTACTTC. Its translation: CASSVPTAFYEQYF.